A selection of T cell receptor beta chains follows, all from one sample in a study of blood T cells in healthy people across ages. TCRdb redid the calling of the 5' RACE reads with MiXCR, one entry per CDR3 protein. The sample carries about 1.8 million distinct CDR3 sequences, approximately 50% recorded once. The sample taken for sequencing was blood. The receptors originated from a woman between 40 and 55 years old in good health. CDR3s include the opening cysteine and the closing phenylalanine or tryptophan. D genes are given only for firm matches. Rows give clone size only sometimes, using once, few, many, or a class for an expanded clone.

>TRBV6-2/TRBV6-3|NA|TRBJ2-5|NA
CASRFWVGPEDGYQETQYF
TGTGCCAGCAGATTCTGGGTAGGGCCGGAGGATGGGTACCAAGAGACCCAGTACTTC
>TRBV7-2|TRBD2|TRBJ2-1|NA
CASKTASGGSYNEQFF
TGTGCCAGCAAGACGGCTAGCGGGGGTTCCTACAATGAGCAGTTCTTC
>TRBV20-1|TRBD2|TRBJ2-1|NA
CSASRLAGALNEQFF
TGCAGTGCTAGTCGACTAGCGGGGGCGCTCAATGAGCAGTTCTTC
>TRBV5-1|NA|TRBJ1-2|NA
CASSLEARYGYTF
TGCGCCAGCAGCTTGGAGGCCCGCTATGGCTACACCTTC
>TRBV7-9|TRBD2|TRBJ2-1|few
CASSRGGNNEQFF
TGTGCCAGCAGCCGGGGGGGAAACAATGAGCAGTTCTTC
>TRBV11-2|TRBD2|TRBJ2-5|many
CASSPGTSGGRYQETQYF
TGTGCCAGCAGCCCCGGGACTAGCGGGGGCCGTTACCAAGAGACCCAGTACTTC
>TRBV14|NA|TRBJ1-4|NA
CASSQRTDSNEKLFF
TGTGCCAGCAGCCAAAGGACAGACTCTAATGAAAAACTGTTTTTT
>TRBV7-9|TRBD1|TRBJ2-1|NA
CASSLSYYGQGADEQFF
TGTGCCAGCAGCTTATCCTACTACGGACAGGGGGCCGATGAGCAGTTCTTC
>TRBV20-1|NA|TRBJ1-1|NA
CSARRQAGAFF
TGCAGTGCTAGAAGGCAGGCGGGGGCTTTCTTT
>TRBV6-6|NA|TRBJ1-1|NA
CASSYWGRENTEAFF
TGTGCCAGCAGTTACTGGGGCAGGGAGAACACTGAAGCTTTCTTT
>TRBV20-1|TRBD1|TRBJ1-2|NA
CSASGQLLNYGYTF
TGCAGTGCTTCGGGACAGCTTCTTAACTATGGCTACACCTTC
>TRBV20-1|TRBD2|TRBJ2-3|NA
CSPTSGGTDTQYF
TGCAGTCCGACTAGCGGGGGCACAGATACGCAGTATTTT
>TRBV20-1|NA|TRBJ2-3|NA
CSALHPPGPTAQADTQYF
TGCAGTGCCCTCCATCCCCCTGGACCGACCGCTCAAGCAGATACGCAGTATTTT
>TRBV11-2|TRBD2|TRBJ2-1|few
CASSLDASAGGLHNEQFF
TGTGCCAGCAGCTTAGATGCCTCGGCGGGGGGCCTACACAATGAGCAGTTCTTC